These 19 T cell receptor beta chains originate from one sample sequenced in a study of T cell responses to AZD1222 COVID-19 vaccine. Sequenced by immunoSEQ multiplex PCR; TCRdb stores in-frame clones only, minus some. Of under 170,000 clones detected, approximately 92% appear once; the ten largest clones hold more than 3%. This specimen consisted of peripheral blood, obtained 28 days after the second AZD1222 dose. The source is an adult who received the AZD1222 COVID-19 vaccine.

The chain couples TRBV28 to TRBJ2-7; D possibly corresponds to TRBD1 (6 bases). The CDR3 is 13 residues long. V lost 6 bases and J 2 bases, leaving 11 bases between the germline ends. Germline assignment: CDR1 MDHEN and CDR2 SYDVKM. CDR3 loop: CASSRDTAYEQYF. CDR3 coding DNA: TGTGCCAGCAGCCGGGACACAGCCTACGAGCAGTACTTC.

This clone was seen once. The chain combines TRBV14 with TRBJ1-2, with D tentatively TRBD1 (5 bases). The CDR3 runs 13 residues. The germline gives CDR1 SGHDN, CDR2 FVKESK. V lost 4 bases, J lost 5 bases, and 11 bases lay in between. Written as DNA, the CDR3 is TGTGCCAGCAGCCCGGGACTGCCATATGGCTACACCTTC. It is translated as CASSPGLPYGYTF.

The genes are TRBV18 and TRBJ1-1; 8 bases agree with TRBD1. From germline, CDR1 is KGHSH and CDR2 LQKENI. The CDR3 sequence is 16 residues long. The junction had 8 bases not matched to a gene; V was cut back by 4 bases and J by 1 base. CDR3 DNA sequence: TGTGCCAGCTCACTTGGACAGGGTCGGACGAACACTGAAGCTTTCTTT. Translation: CASSLGQGRTNTEAFF. The full variable domain, in which reference TRBV18 and TRBJ1-1 provide the parts outside the CDR3, is NAGVMQNPRHLVRRRGQEARLRCSPMKGHSHVYWYRQLPEEGLKFMVYLQKENIIDESGMPKERFSAEFPKEGPSILRIQQVVRGDSAAYFCASSLGQGRTNTEAFFGQGTRLTVV.

The chain uses TRBV3-1 (or the pseudogene TRBV3-2) and TRBJ2-7; TRBD2 matches 7 bases. V was pared by 0 bases and J by 1 base, with 3 bases of the junction left unmatched. CDR1 is LGHDT, CDR2 YNNKEL, per germline (reference sequence). The CDR3 totals 15 residues. The CDR3 sequence is CASSQEASGSYEQYF. CDR3 bases: TGTGCCAGCAGCCAAGAGGCTAGCGGTTCCTACGAGCAGTACTTC.

The chain uses TRBV27 and TRBJ2-1; TRBD1 aligns across 7 bases. Trimming at V came to 1 base and at J to 10 bases, leaving 7 bases not matched to a gene. Germline CDR1 reads MNHEY; CDR2 reads SMNVEV (reference sequence). The length of the CDR3 is 14 residues. CDR3 amino acids: CASSLLGTDSEQFF. The CDR3 nucleotides read TGTGCCAGCAGTTTATTAGGGACAGATTCCGAGCAGTTCTTC.

The chain links TRBV5-8 to TRBJ2-5, with TRBD2 matching 15 bases. The CDR3 sequence is 17 residues long. V trimming: 5 bases; J trimming: 5 bases; junction bases outside the gene matches: 10. Germline values: CDR1 SGHTS, CDR2 YDEGEE. In DNA, the CDR3 is TGTGCCAGCAGTCCCGGACTAGCGGGAGGGCAGCGGGAGACCCAGTACTTC. Its translation is CASSPGLAGGQRETQYF.

V and J are TRBV7-7 and TRBJ2-7, with 8 bases lining up with TRBD1. J lost 0 bases, V lost 5 bases, and 3 bases had no gene match. This CDR3 has 14 amino acids. Germline V gene sequence: CDR1 SSHAT, CDR2 FNYEAQ (reference sequence). CDR3 in amino acids: CASSPGQASYEQYF. In DNA, the CDR3 is TGTGCCAGCAGCCCGGGACAGGCCTCCTACGAGCAGTACTTC.

This chain joins TRBV6-4 and TRBJ1-1; 7 bases agree with TRBD1. The CDR3 spans 13 residues. CDR1 is MRHNA and CDR2 is SNTAGT in the germline V gene. V was pared by 6 bases and J by 1 base, with 2 bases of the junction left unmatched. CDR3 residues: CASRWDRNTEAFF. CDR3 bases: TGTGCCAGCAGGTGGGACAGGAACACTGAAGCTTTCTTT.

J is TRBJ1-2 and V is TRBV18; 7 nucleotides match TRBD1. Germline CDR1 reads KGHSH; CDR2 reads LQKENI. The length of the CDR3 is 13 residues. With V trimmed by 3 bases and J by 5 bases, 3 bases remained unmatched. In DNA form, the CDR3 reads TGTGCCAGCTCACCGGACAGGATGTATGGCTACACCTTC. It encodes CASSPDRMYGYTF.

The chain has TRBV12-3 or TRBV12-4 and TRBJ1-5; 7 bases agree with TRBD1. The CDR3 length is 13 residues. Trimming removed 7 bases from V and 5 bases from J; junction bases left unmatched: 5. CDR3 region: CASTGQIHQPQHF. The CDR3, as DNA: TGTGCCAGCACGGGACAGATCCATCAGCCCCAGCATTTT.

This clone was picked up a small number of times. This rearrangement joins TRBV3-1 (or the pseudogene TRBV3-2) to TRBJ2-7; 9 nucleotides align to TRBD1. The V segment lost 5 bases and the J segment 5 bases; nucleotides outside the gene matches: 10. CDR3 length: 15 residues. Germline-derived CDR1 and CDR2 are LGHDT and YNNKEL (reference sequence). In DNA, the CDR3 is TGTGCCAGCAGCTCGCCGGGACAGGGAAGGAACGAGCAGTACTTC. This translates into CASSSPGQGRNEQYF.

V gene TRBV6-6 combines with J gene TRBJ2-7; 8 bases line up with TRBD2. The CDR3 consists of 16 residues. Per germline, CDR1 MNHNY and CDR2 SVGAGI (reference sequence). V shed 6 bases, J shed 4 bases, and the junction held 14 bases outside the gene matches. The CDR3 region is CASSPGGGLLRYEQYF. The CDR3 DNA is TGTGCCAGCAGCCCCGGGGGGGGGCTCTTGAGATACGAGCAGTACTTC.

This clone was recorded once. The chain recombines TRBV7-8 with TRBJ2-7, with unresolved D. Trimming took 0 bases from V and 4 from J, leaving 10 bases between them. The V gene's germline CDR1 is SGHVS and CDR2 FQNEAQ. The CDR3 consists of 14 residues. This CDR3 is CASSLAVHLYEQYF. The CDR3 DNA sequence: TGTGCCAGCAGCTTAGCGGTGCATCTTTACGAGCAGTACTTC.

The gene calls are TRBV29-1 and TRBJ2-1, with 8 bases fitting TRBD1. The V segment lost 3 bases and the J segment 2 bases; nucleotides outside the gene matches: 3. Germline-derived CDR1 and CDR2 are SQVTM and ANQGSEA. The CDR3 is 14 amino acids. CDR3 region: CSVEDRDAYNEQFF. The CDR3, as DNA: TGCAGCGTTGAGGACAGGGATGCCTACAATGAGCAGTTCTTC.

The genes are TRBV29-1 and TRBJ1-2, with D unresolved. The CDR3 contains 12 residues. Germline V gene lookup returns CDR1 SQVTM and CDR2 ANQGSEA. The V gene lost 5 bases and the J gene lost 0 bases, with 7 bases spanning the gap. The CDR3 here is CSVWTSNYGYTF. The CDR3 DNA reads TGCAGCGTTTGGACCTCTAACTATGGCTACACCTTC.

The J gene is TRBJ1-2, the V gene TRBV27; the D gene is possibly TRBD1 (6 bases). Germline CDR1 reads MNHEY; CDR2 reads SMNVEV (reference sequence). V was cut by 3 bases and J by 3 bases, with 11 bases left in between. CDR3 length: 14 amino acids. The CDR3 is CASSFGGSDYGYTF. In nucleotides, the CDR3 is TGTGCCAGCAGTTTTGGGGGCAGCGACTATGGCTACACCTTC.

J is TRBJ2-6 and V is TRBV18; 7 bases are shared with TRBD1. CDR3 size: 22 residues. The J segment lost 2 bases and the V segment lost 6 bases, leaving 25 bases of the junction unmatched. Per the germline V gene, CDR1 is KGHSH and CDR2 is LQKENI. CDR3 region: CASSPTARQGVSLLAGANVLTF. In nucleotides, the CDR3 is TGTGCCAGCTCCCCTACGGCGAGGCAGGGGGTCTCTTTGTTAGCTGGGGCCAACGTCCTGACTTTC. Based on the CDR3 plus reference TRBV18 and TRBJ2-6, the full variable domain is NAGVMQNPRHLVRRRGQEARLRCSPMKGHSHVYWYRQLPEEGLKFMVYLQKENIIDESGMPKERFSAEFPKEGPSILRIQQVVRGDSAAYFCASSPTARQGVSLLAGANVLTFGAGSRLTVL.

The gene calls are TRBV27 and TRBJ2-3; D is possibly TRBD2 (6 bases). The CDR3 covers 16 residues. Trimming removed 5 bases at V and 2 bases at J, with 17 bases between. Germline CDR1 is MNHEY and CDR2 is SMNVEV (reference sequence). The CDR3 spells CASSASPAGTTDTQYF. CDR3 DNA sequence: TGTGCCAGCAGTGCCAGTCCAGCGGGCACCACAGATACGCAGTATTTT.

This clone showed up just once. V usage is TRBV5-6 and J usage is TRBJ2-1, with no clear D. The V and J ends lost 3 bases and 1 base respectively, with 14 bases between them. The CDR3 runs 16 residues. The germline gives CDR1 SGHDT, CDR2 YYEEEE. The CDR3 DNA follows: TGTGCCAGCAGCTCCGACACCTACAATTCCTACAATGAGCAGTTCTTC. Amino acid sequence: CASSSDTYNSYNEQFF.